This TCR delta chain was identified during a study of γδ T cells in repeated Plasmodium falciparum infection. The study, taken as a whole, reports: Repeated controlled infections reportedly drove waves of new clonotype selection in Vdelta2-negative, mostly Vdelta1+, gammadelta repertoires.

With CATT, TCRdb re-called clones from the multiplex PCR reads. Of tens of thousands of delta-chain clones detected, 0.98% appear once; the ten largest clones hold approximately 10%. This clone showed up just a few times. The antigen is not known. The protein that TCRdb holds for this DNA derives from a much larger clone and differs from the translated DNA at residue 7, which likely indicates a read error; the protein shown here is translated from the DNA. CDR3 size: 16 residues. Trimming stripped 9 bases from V and 3 bases from J, with 23 bases between. Germline CDR1 and CDR2: TSWWSYY and QGS. Bulk repertoires came from Vgamma9/Vdelta2+ or Vdelta2-negative gammadelta T cells flow-sorted from PBMC.

The sequence was collected from a pool of human donors (malaria-infected and uninfected, not separated). The J gene is TRDJ1, the V gene TRDV1, with D possibly matching TRDD3 (6 bases). Sequences were obtained from gamma-delta T cells from blood. CDR3 loop: CALGPAEGGLSDKLIF. The CDR3 DNA is TGTGCTCTCGGGCCGGCTGAAGGGGGACTCTCCGATAAACTCATCTTT.